This is a list of T cell receptor beta chains from one sample in a study of blood T cell repertoires in COVID-19. Here immunoSEQ multiplex PCR was the method, and the copy in TCRdb shows in-frame clones only, minus some. The sample lists tens of thousands of clones, 88% occurring once. The sample comprised peripheral blood. All receptors derive from a human donor in a cohort sampled during active COVID-19. CDR3s include the opening cysteine and the closing phenylalanine or tryptophan. The D gene is left open where the match is weak. Rows give clone size only sometimes, using once, few, many, or a class for an expanded clone.

cdr3_nt	cdr3_aa	j_call	d_call	clone_size	v_call
TGTGCCACCAGCAGAGATCTAGGGACAGGGGGAGAAGGCGAGCAGTACTTC	CATSRDLGTGGEGEQYF	TRBJ2-7	TRBD1	once	TRBV15
TGTGCCGGAAAACAGGGAGTCGGATACAATGAGCAGTTCTTC	CAGKQGVGYNEQFF	TRBJ2-1	.	once	TRBV2
TGCAGCGTTGAAGTACACAGGGTAGGTACCGGGGAGCTGTTTTTT	CSVEVHRVGTGELFF	TRBJ2-2	.	.	TRBV29-1
TGTGCCAGTAGTCCGGGACTGTCGGAGACCCAGTACTTC	CASSPGLSETQYF	TRBJ2-5	.	.	TRBV19
TGTGCCAGCAGACCTTCAGGGACTAGCACAGATACGCAGTATTTT	CASRPSGTSTDTQYF	TRBJ2-3	.	.	TRBV6-2/TRBV6-3
TGCGCCAGCAGCTTACCGGGACTAGCGGATGAGCAGTTCTTC	CASSLPGLADEQFF	TRBJ2-1	TRBD2	.	TRBV5-1
TGTGCCAGCAGCTTGTTCAGGGATTGGGAGACCCAGTACTTC	CASSLFRDWETQYF	TRBJ2-5	.	.	TRBV5-4
TGTGCCAGCAGAAGGACTAGCGGGGGGCCAGATACGCAGTATTTT	CASRRTSGGPDTQYF	TRBJ2-3	TRBD2	.	TRBV6-4
TGTGCCAGCAGCTGGGTCGTAGGGGGAGGGCCAAAAAATGAGCAGTTCTTC	CASSWVVGGGPKNEQFF	TRBJ2-1	.	.	TRBV27
TGTGCCAGTCGCGTCAGGGAAGGAGAAAAACTGTTTTTT	CASRVREGEKLFF	TRBJ1-4	.	.	TRBV19
TGTGCCAGCAGCCTCGACGGTGGGCTCCGGAACACTGAAGCTTTCTTT	CASSLDGGLRNTEAFF	TRBJ1-1	.	.	TRBV11-2
TGTGCCAGCAGTTTTTCTGTGAGCTCCTACGAGCAGTACTTC	CASSFSVSSYEQYF	TRBJ2-7	.	.	TRBV28
TGTGCCAGCTCACCACCGGTCAACTCGGGCTATGGCTACACCTTC	CASSPPVNSGYGYTF	TRBJ1-2	.	.	TRBV18
TGTGCCAGTAGTACTCAGGGTAACAATCAGCCCCAGCATTTT	CASSTQGNNQPQHF	TRBJ1-5	.	few	TRBV19
TGTGCCAGTAACTGGGGAGGGACTGGGGCCAACGTCCTGACTTTC	CASNWGGTGANVLTF	TRBJ2-6	TRBD2	once	TRBV19
TGTGCCAGCAGCCAACGAAAAACAAGTTCAGGGAGCAATCAGCCCCAGCATTTT	CASSQRKTSSGSNQPQHF	TRBJ1-5	.	.	TRBV27
TGTGCCAGCAGCTTAGACGGCGGGCCATACTATGGCTACACCTTC	CASSLDGGPYYGYTF	TRBJ1-2	.	.	TRBV11-2
TGCGCCAGCAGCCAAGCCGCGCGGTCCACCTACAATGAGCAGTTCTTC	CASSQAARSTYNEQFF	TRBJ2-1	.	.	TRBV4-1
TGTGCCAGCAGTTCCCCAGGGGGCAAAATTGACGAGCAGTACTTC	CASSSPGGKIDEQYF	TRBJ2-7	TRBD1	.	TRBV27
TGTGCCAGCAGTTTCAGAGCGGGAAACACAGATACGCAGTATTTT	CASSFRAGNTDTQYF	TRBJ2-3	TRBD2	.	TRBV6-6
TGTGCCAGCAGTTACCGGGGGGGGCCGCTCTACAATGAGCAGTTCTTC	CASSYRGGPLYNEQFF	TRBJ2-1	TRBD2	.	TRBV6-5
TGTGCCAGCAGTGAAAGGGACAGGGCGGGTGAAGCTTTCTTT	CASSERDRAGEAFF	TRBJ1-1	TRBD1	.	TRBV2
TGTGCCCGAGCTCAGGACAGGGTGAGGGGGGCCAACGTCCTGACTTTC	CARAQDRVRGANVLTF	TRBJ2-6	TRBD1	.	TRBV30
TGCGCCAGCAGCCGGGATGGGGACTCGTCGGCTGAGCAGTTCTTC	CASSRDGDSSAEQFF	TRBJ2-1	.	.	TRBV5-1
TGTGCCAGCAGTGGATTGGGCAGGGGGTATCTAGCTTTCTTT	CASSGLGRGYLAFF	TRBJ1-1	TRBD1	.	TRBV2
TGTGCCAGCAGTGAACTGAGGTTCGGGAGGGCCAAGAAAGAGACCCAGTACTTC	CASSELRFGRAKKETQYF	TRBJ2-5	TRBD2	.	TRBV2
TGTGCCAGCAGCTTGGATCCCCAGCGTAGCTCTGGAAACACCATATATTTT	CASSLDPQRSSGNTIYF	TRBJ1-3	.	.	TRBV5-5
TGTGCCACCGAACTAGCGGGAGGACCGTACAATGAGCAGTTCTTC	CATELAGGPYNEQFF	TRBJ2-1	TRBD2	.	TRBV6-5
TGTGCCAGCAGTTTCGGCGGTAGGTCCTATAATTCACCCCTCCACTTT	CASSFGGRSYNSPLHF	TRBJ1-6	.	.	TRBV27
TGCGCCAGCAGCTTTAGTGGGACGTCAGGGGATTCACCCCTCCACTTT	CASSFSGTSGDSPLHF	TRBJ1-6	.	.	TRBV5-1
TGTGCCAGCACCCGCCAGGGTGGGAACACTGAAGCTTTCTTT	CASTRQGGNTEAFF	TRBJ1-1	.	once	TRBV2
TGTGCCAGCAGCTTAGTGAACAAGCAGTTCTTC	CASSLVNKQFF	TRBJ2-1	.	.	TRBV13
TGTGCCAAGGGCCGCACTAGCGGGATCTACGAGCAGTACTTC	CAKGRTSGIYEQYF	TRBJ2-7	TRBD2	.	TRBV6-4
TGCGCCAGCGCGCCGGGGGGCACAGATACGCAGTATTTT	CASAPGGTDTQYF	TRBJ2-3	.	.	TRBV10-1
TGTGCCAGCGAAACCGGGACAGCCAACTACAATGAGCAGTTCTTC	CASETGTANYNEQFF	TRBJ2-1	TRBD1	.	TRBV18
TGTGCCAGCAGTGGGACACTAACTAATGAAAAACTGTTTTTT	CASSGTLTNEKLFF	TRBJ1-4	.	.	TRBV2
TGTGCCAGCAGTGACTCGGGGGGGGCCTCCTACAATGAGCAGTTCTTC	CASSDSGGASYNEQFF	TRBJ2-1	.	.	TRBV6-4
TGTGCCAGCAGCTCTCCCCGGGAGCAGTTCTTC	CASSSPREQFF	TRBJ2-1	.	.	TRBV7-9
TGTGCCAGTAGTACCGGAGCAGGCACAGATACGCAGTATTTT	CASSTGAGTDTQYF	TRBJ2-3	.	.	TRBV19
TGTGCCAGTAGCACGTCGAGCAGGGGCTCTGGAAACACCATATATTTT	CASSTSSRGSGNTIYF	TRBJ1-3	.	once	TRBV19
TGTGCAAGTCGCACCGCGGGGGGCGAAAAAGAGACCCAGTACTTC	CASRTAGGEKETQYF	TRBJ2-5	.	.	TRBV12-2
TGCGCCAGCAGCGGGACAGGGGGCAATCAGCCCCAGCATTTT	CASSGTGGNQPQHF	TRBJ1-5	TRBD1	.	TRBV4-1
TGTGCCACCAGCAGAGCGAGGCAGCCCCAGCATTTT	CATSRARQPQHF	TRBJ1-5	.	.	TRBV15
TGTGCCAGCAGCCAACGACTAGCCCAAGATACGCAGTATTTT	CASSQRLAQDTQYF	TRBJ2-3	TRBD2	.	TRBV6-4